These 14 T cell receptor beta chains came from one sample sequenced in a study of blood T cell repertoires in COVID-19. Measured with immunoSEQ multiplex PCR; TCRdb has only the in-frame clones, and not every one. Here the sample spans 45,000 to 65,000 clones, 87% being singletons. Input material: peripheral blood. The receptor set was obtained from a human donor with acute or convalescent COVID-19. The donor label of this sample is uncertain.

The rearrangement uses TRBV20-1 and TRBJ2-1; 7 bases align to TRBD2. The CDR3 spans 14 residues. Germline V gives CDR1 DFQATT, CDR2 SNEGSKA (reference sequence). The V and J ends lost 3 bases and 4 bases, in that order; junction bases with no gene match: 6. CDR3 sequence: CSASPTSAYNEQFF. CDR3 DNA sequence: TGCAGTGCTAGTCCTACTAGCGCGTACAATGAGCAGTTCTTC.

The chain employs TRBV28 and TRBJ2-7, with D possibly matching TRBD1 (6 bases). This CDR3 region has 14 residues. With 6 bases removed from V and 2 bases from J, the gap between germline ends came to 14 bases. The germline CDR1 and CDR2 sequences are MDHEN and SYDVKM. The CDR3 DNA reads as TGTGCCAGCAGACGTCAGGGGTTAACCTACGAGCAGTACTTC. Translating gives CASRRQGLTYEQYF. The whole variable domain, filled in from reference TRBV28 and TRBJ2-7, reads DVKVTQSSRYLVKRTGEKVFLECVQDMDHENMFWYRQDPGLGLRLIYFSYDVKMKEKGDIPEGYSVSREKKERFSLILESASTNQTSMYLCASRRQGLTYEQYFGPGTRLTVT.

This chain joins TRBV2 and TRBJ1-2; 7 nucleotides match TRBD1. Losses at the gene ends were 4 bases for V and 3 bases for J; bases not matched to a gene: 8. The CDR3 has 15 amino acids. The V gene's germline CDR1 is SNHLY and CDR2 FYNNEI. The CDR3 loop reads CASSGQGRVDYGYTF. Written as DNA, the CDR3 is TGTGCCAGCAGTGGACAGGGACGCGTCGACTATGGCTACACCTTC.

This chain links TRBV19 with TRBJ1-2, with D possibly matching TRBD1 (5 bases). V was pared by 1 base and J by 0 bases, with 6 bases between. In germline, CDR1 is LNHDA, CDR2 SQIVND (reference sequence). This CDR3 has 14 residues. CDR3 loop: CASSIGGTNYGYTF. The CDR3 nucleotides are TGTGCCAGTAGTATAGGGGGCACTAACTATGGCTACACCTTC.

The chain recombines TRBV5-1 with TRBJ2-6; 7 nucleotides agree with TRBD1. Germline V gives CDR1 SGHRS, CDR2 YFSETQ. The CDR3 length is 18 residues. V lost 3 bases and J lost 0; bases outside the gene matches: 9. CDR3: CASSSSSGGLSGANVLTF. CDR3 DNA sequence: TGCGCCAGCAGCTCAAGTTCAGGGGGTCTCTCTGGGGCCAACGTCCTGACTTTC.

This chain connects TRBV5-1 to TRBJ1-1; a possible D gene is TRBD1 (6 bases). Per the germline V gene, CDR1 is SGHRS and CDR2 is YFSETQ. The CDR3 consists of 13 residues. Deletions cut 4 bases from V and 1 base from J, with 8 bases between. The CDR3 DNA reads TGCGCCAGCAGCGCGGACAGGAACACTGAAGCTTTCTTT. Translation: CASSADRNTEAFF.

This chain joins TRBV18 and TRBJ2-4; D not certain. From germline, CDR1 is KGHSH and CDR2 LQKENI. V was clipped by 3 bases and J by 0 bases, with 6 bases between them. The CDR3 totals 14 residues. CDR3 sequence reads: CASSPQVAKNIQYF. The CDR3 nucleotides read TGTGCCAGCTCACCGCAGGTAGCCAAAAACATTCAGTACTTC.

The chain combines TRBV24-1 with TRBJ2-7; possible D gene TRBD1, 5 bases. From germline, CDR1 is KGHDR and CDR2 SFDVKD. This CDR3 has 11 amino acids. Trimming took off 11 bases at V and 7 bases at J, with 14 bases between the two ends. CDR3 DNA: TGTGCCATCTCGCAGGGTGGTGAGCAGTACTTC. Protein product: CAISQGGEQYF.

The chain links TRBV3-1 (or the pseudogene TRBV3-2) to TRBJ1-2; weak D call: TRBD1 (6 bases). The CDR3 loop spans 13 amino acids. Trimming left V 4 bases short and J 8 bases short, with 14 bases between. Germline V gene sequence: CDR1 LGHDT, CDR2 YNNKEL (reference sequence). This CDR3 reads CASSPGGPLGYTF. The CDR3 region has the DNA TGTGCCAGCAGCCCGGGGGGGCCCTTGGGCTACACCTTC.

The J gene is TRBJ1-1, the V gene TRBV7-9, with D unclear. Trimming cost V 6 bases and J 1 base, with 6 bases left between them. This CDR3 contains 12 residues. Germline-derived CDR1 and CDR2 are SEHNR and FQNEAQ (reference sequence). CDR3 nucleotides: TGTGCCAGCAGGGGCCAGAACACTGAAGCTTTCTTT. Translation: CASRGQNTEAFF. The variable domain in full, with the rest retrieved from reference TRBV7-9 and TRBJ1-1, is DTGVSQNPRHKITKRGQNVTFRCDPISEHNRLYWYRQTLGQGPEFLTYFQNEAQLEKSRLLSDRFSAERPKGSFSTLEIQRTEQGDSAMYLCASRGQNTEAFFGQGTRLTVV.

This clone came up once. The chain uses TRBV5-1 and TRBJ1-3; unclear D gene. The CDR3 runs 14 residues. V was trimmed by 0 bases and J by 4 bases, leaving 8 bases between them. Germline CDR1 SGHRS, CDR2 YFSETQ. This chain's CDR3 is CASSLDGGGNTIYF. The CDR3 nucleotides are TGCGCCAGCAGCTTGGATGGCGGAGGAAACACCATATATTTT. The whole variable domain, filled in from reference TRBV5-1 and TRBJ1-3, reads KAGVTQTPRYLIKTRGQQVTLSCSPISGHRSVSWYQQTPGQGLQFLFEYFSETQRNKGNFPGRFSGRQFSNSRSEMNVSTLELGDSALYLCASSLDGGGNTIYFGEGSWLTVV.

The rearrangement joins TRBV18 to TRBJ1-1; a weak D match, TRBD1 (5 bases). V lost 5 bases and J lost 4, with 17 bases in between. Germline V gene data show CDR1 as KGHSH and CDR2 as LQKENI. The CDR3 sequence is 15 residues long. CDR3 bases: TGTGCCAGCTCATCAGGAGCAGATAGGGGCACTGAAGCTTTCTTT. It specifies CASSSGADRGTEAFF.

The chain employs TRBV19 and TRBJ1-4; TRBD1 is a possible D gene (5 bases). Germline assignment: CDR1 LNHDA and CDR2 SQIVND (reference sequence). The V gene lost 5 bases and the J gene lost 2 bases, with 12 bases spanning the gap. This CDR3 has 15 residues. The CDR3 loop is CASSVRATTNEKLFF. In DNA, the CDR3 is TGTGCCAGTAGTGTCAGGGCGACCACTAATGAAAAACTGTTTTTT.

The chain joins TRBV5-6 to TRBJ1-2; a weak D match, TRBD1 (5 bases). Germline loops: CDR1 SGHDT, CDR2 YYEEEE. Trimming removed 7 bases from V and 6 bases from J, with 19 bases in between. The CDR3 has 14 residues. The CDR3 protein is CASGPRQGIHGYTF. The DNA for the CDR3 is TGTGCCAGCGGGCCCCGTCAGGGAATACATGGCTACACCTTC.